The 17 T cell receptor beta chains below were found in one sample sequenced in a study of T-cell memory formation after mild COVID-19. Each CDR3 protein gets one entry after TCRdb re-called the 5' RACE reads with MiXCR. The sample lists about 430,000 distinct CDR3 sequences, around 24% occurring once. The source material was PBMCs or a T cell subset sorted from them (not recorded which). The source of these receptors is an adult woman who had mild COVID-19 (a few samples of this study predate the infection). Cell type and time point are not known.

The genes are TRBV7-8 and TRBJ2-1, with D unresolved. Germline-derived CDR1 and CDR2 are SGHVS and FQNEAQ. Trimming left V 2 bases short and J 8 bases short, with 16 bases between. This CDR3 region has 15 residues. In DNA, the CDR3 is TGTGCCAGCAGCTTAAGCGAGCAGCGTACCGATGAGCAGTTCTTC. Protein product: CASSLSEQRTDEQFF.

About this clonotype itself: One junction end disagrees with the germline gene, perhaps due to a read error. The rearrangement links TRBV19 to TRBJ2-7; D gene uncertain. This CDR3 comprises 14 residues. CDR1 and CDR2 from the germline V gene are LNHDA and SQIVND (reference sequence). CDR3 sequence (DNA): TGTGCCAGTAGTATTTCTATCAGCTCCGACGAGCAGTACTTC. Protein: CASSISISSDEQYF.

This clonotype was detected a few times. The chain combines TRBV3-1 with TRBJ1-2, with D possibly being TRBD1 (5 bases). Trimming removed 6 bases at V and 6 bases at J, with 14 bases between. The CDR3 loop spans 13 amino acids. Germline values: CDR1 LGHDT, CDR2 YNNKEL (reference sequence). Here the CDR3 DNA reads TGTGCCAGCAGTAGGATGGGGCGGGATGGCTACACCTTC. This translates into CASSRMGRDGYTF.

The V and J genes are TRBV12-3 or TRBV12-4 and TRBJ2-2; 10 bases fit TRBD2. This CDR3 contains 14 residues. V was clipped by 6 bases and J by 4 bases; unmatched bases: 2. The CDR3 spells CASRVAGGTGELFF. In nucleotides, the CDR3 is TGTGCCAGCAGAGTAGCGGGAGGCACCGGGGAGCTGTTTTTT.

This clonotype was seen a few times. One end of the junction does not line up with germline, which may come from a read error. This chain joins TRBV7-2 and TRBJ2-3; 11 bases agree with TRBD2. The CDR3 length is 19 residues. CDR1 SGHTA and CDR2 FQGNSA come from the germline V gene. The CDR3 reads CASNLGDSGRDLGTDTQYF. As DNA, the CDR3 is TGTGCCAGCAACTTAGGGGATAGCGGGAGGGATTTGGGCACAGATACGCAGTATTTT.

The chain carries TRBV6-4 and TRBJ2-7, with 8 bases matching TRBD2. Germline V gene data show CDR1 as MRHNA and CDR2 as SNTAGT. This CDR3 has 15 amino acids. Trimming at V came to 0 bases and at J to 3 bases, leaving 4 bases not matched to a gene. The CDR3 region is CASSDSGLEDYEQYF. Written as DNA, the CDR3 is TGTGCCAGCAGTGACTCGGGACTAGAGGACTACGAGCAGTACTTC.

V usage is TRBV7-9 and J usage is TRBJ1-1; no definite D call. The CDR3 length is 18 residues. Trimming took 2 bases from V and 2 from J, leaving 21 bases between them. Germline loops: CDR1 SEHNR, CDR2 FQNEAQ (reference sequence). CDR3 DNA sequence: TGTGCCAGCAGCTTACCCTCAGAGGTATCGTTCTACAACACTGAAGCTTTCTTT. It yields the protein CASSLPSEVSFYNTEAFF. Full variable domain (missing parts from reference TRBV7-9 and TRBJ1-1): DTGVSQNPRHKITKRGQNVTFRCDPISEHNRLYWYRQTLGQGPEFLTYFQNEAQLEKSRLLSDRFSAERPKGSFSTLEIQRTEQGDSAMYLCASSLPSEVSFYNTEAFFGQGTRLTVV.

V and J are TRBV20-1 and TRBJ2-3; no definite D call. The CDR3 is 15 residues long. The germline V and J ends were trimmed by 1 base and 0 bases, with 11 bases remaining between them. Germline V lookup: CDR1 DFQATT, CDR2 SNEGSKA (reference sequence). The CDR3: CSARGAEPSTDTQYF. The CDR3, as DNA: TGCAGTGCTAGAGGTGCAGAACCGAGCACAGATACGCAGTATTTT.

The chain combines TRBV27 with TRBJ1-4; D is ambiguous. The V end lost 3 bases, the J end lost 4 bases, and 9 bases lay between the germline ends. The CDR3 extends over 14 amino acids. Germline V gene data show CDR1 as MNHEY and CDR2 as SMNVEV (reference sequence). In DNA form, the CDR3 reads TGTGCCAGCAGTTTCTATCGGTTTAATGAAAAACTGTTTTTT. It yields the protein CASSFYRFNEKLFF.

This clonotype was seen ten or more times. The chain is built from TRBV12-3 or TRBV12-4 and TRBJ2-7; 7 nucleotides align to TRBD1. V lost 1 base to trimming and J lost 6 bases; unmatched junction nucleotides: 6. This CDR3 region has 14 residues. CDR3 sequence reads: CASSLEGQTGEQYF. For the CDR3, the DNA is TGTGCCAGCAGTTTAGAGGGACAGACCGGCGAGCAGTACTTC.

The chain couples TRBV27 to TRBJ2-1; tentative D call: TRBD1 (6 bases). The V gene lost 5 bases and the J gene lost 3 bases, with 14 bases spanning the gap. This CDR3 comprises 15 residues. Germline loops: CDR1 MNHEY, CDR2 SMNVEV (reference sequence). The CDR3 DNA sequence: TGTGCCAGCAGTATTTCAGGGGCCGGCTACAATGAGCAGTTCTTC. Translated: CASSISGAGYNEQFF.

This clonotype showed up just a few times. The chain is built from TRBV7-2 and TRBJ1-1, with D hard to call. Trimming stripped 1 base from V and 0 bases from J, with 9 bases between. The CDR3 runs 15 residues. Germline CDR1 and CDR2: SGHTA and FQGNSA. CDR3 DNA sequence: TGTGCCAGCAGCTTAGGCGGTCTGGTGAACACTGAAGCTTTCTTT. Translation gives CASSLGGLVNTEAFF.

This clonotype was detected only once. In DNA, the CDR3 is TGCAGTGCTAGAGTGCCGAGCGGCTACGAGCAGTACTTC. This encodes CSARVPSGYEQYF. The rearrangement links TRBV20-1 to TRBJ2-7, with a possible D match to TRBD2 (5 bases). V lost 1 base and J 3 bases, leaving 10 bases between the germline ends. Germline V gene sequence: CDR1 DFQATT, CDR2 SNEGSKA (reference sequence). This CDR3 is built from 13 residues.

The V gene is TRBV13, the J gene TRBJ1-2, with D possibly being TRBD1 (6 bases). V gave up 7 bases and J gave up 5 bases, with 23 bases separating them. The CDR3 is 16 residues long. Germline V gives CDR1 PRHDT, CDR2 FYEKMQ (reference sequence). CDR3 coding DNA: TGTGCCAGCACCCTGGGGGGGGCTTCGGTTGGTTATGGCTACACCTTC. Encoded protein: CASTLGGASVGYGYTF.

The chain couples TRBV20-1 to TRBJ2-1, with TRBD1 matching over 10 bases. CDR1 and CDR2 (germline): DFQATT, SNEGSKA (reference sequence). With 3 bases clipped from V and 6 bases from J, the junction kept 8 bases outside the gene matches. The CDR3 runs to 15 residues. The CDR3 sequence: CSARPPRDRGNEQFF. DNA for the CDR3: TGCAGTGCTAGGCCCCCTCGGGACAGGGGCAATGAGCAGTTCTTC.

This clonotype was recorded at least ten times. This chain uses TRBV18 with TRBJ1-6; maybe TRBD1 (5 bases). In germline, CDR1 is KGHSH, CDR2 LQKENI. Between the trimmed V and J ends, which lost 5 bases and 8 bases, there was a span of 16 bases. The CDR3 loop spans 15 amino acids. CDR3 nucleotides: TGTGCCAGCTCATCGGGAAGGGGATTGGATTCACCCCTCCACTTT. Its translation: CASSSGRGLDSPLHF.

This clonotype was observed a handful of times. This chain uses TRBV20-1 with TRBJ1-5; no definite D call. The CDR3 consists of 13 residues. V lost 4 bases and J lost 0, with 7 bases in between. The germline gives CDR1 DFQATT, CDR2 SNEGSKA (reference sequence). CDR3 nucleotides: TGCAGTGCTACGGGGTTTAGCAATCAGCCCCAGCATTTT. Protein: CSATGFSNQPQHF.